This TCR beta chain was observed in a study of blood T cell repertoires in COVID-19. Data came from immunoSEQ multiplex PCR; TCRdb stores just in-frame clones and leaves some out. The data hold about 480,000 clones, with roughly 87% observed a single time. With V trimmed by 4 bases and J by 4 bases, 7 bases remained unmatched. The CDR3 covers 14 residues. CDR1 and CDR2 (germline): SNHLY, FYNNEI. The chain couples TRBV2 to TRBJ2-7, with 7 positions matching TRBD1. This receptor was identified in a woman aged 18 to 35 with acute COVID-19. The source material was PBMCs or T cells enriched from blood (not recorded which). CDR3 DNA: TGTGCCAGCAGTGCCCCGGGACAGACTTACGAGCAGTACTTC. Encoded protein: CASSAPGQTYEQYF.